A selection of T cell receptor beta chains follows, all from one sample in a study of cytomegalovirus exposure and HLA in healthy donors. The data were produced by immunoSEQ multiplex PCR, yet TCRdb's version contains in-frame clones alone and is incomplete. The sample holds about 130,000 clones, about two thirds seen once. The sequenced sample consisted of PBMCs. These receptors came from a man aged 40-49 years in good health and CMV-seropositive. The CDR3 runs from the conserved cysteine through the conserved F or W. Fields, in order: V gene, clone size, CDR3 length, J gene, D gene, CDR3 protein, CDR3 DNA. D genes are given only for firm matches. Expanded clones are given a class, and other clones once, few, many or no size at all.

V: TRBV2; size: once; length: 13; J: TRBJ2-5; D: -; CDR3: CASNLPGQETQYF; DNA: TGTGCCAGCAATCTTCCGGGACAAGAGACCCAGTACTTC
V: TRBV7-9; size: -; length: 16; J: TRBJ2-1; D: TRBD2; CDR3: CASSLLAGTPGVEQFF; DNA: TGTGCCAGCAGCTTACTAGCGGGAACCCCTGGAGTTGAGCAGTTCTTC
V: TRBV2; size: few; length: 14; J: TRBJ2-7; D: TRBD2; CDR3: CASSGRGSSYEQYF; DNA: TGTGCCAGCAGTGGGCGGGGGAGCTCCTACGAGCAGTACTTC
V: TRBV7-9; size: few; length: 17; J: TRBJ2-3; D: TRBD1; CDR3: CASSLARDRGFTDTQYF; DNA: TGTGCCAGCAGCTTAGCCCGGGACAGAGGATTCACAGATACGCAGTATTTT
V: TRBV19; size: -; length: 15; J: TRBJ1-5; D: -; CDR3: CASSLRPNQGQPQHF; DNA: TGTGCCAGTAGTCTAAGACCGAATCAGGGTCAGCCCCAGCATTTT
V: TRBV6-5; size: -; length: 15; J: TRBJ2-7; D: TRBD2; CDR3: CASSYSTSGIYEQYF; DNA: TGTGCCAGCAGTTACTCGACTAGCGGGATCTACGAGCAGTACTTC
V: TRBV18; size: -; length: 15; J: TRBJ2-7; D: -; CDR3: CASSPPDSYLYEQYF; DNA: TGTGCCAGCTCACCACCGGACAGCTACCTCTACGAGCAGTACTTC
V: TRBV7-9; size: -; length: 16; J: TRBJ1-4; D: -; CDR3: CASSPSPGVGNEKLFF; DNA: TGTGCCAGCAGCCCCTCCCCAGGGGTGGGTAATGAAAAACTGTTTTTT
V: TRBV5-1; size: -; length: 12; J: TRBJ1-1; D: -; CDR3: CASSLEGTEAFF; DNA: TGCGCCAGCAGCTTGGAGGGGACTGAAGCTTTCTTT
V: TRBV29-1; size: -; length: 12; J: TRBJ1-2; D: -; CDR3: CSVETRDYGYTF; DNA: TGCAGCGTTGAAACCCGAGATTATGGCTACACCTTC
V: TRBV20-1; size: -; length: 10; J: TRBJ2-7; D: -; CDR3: CSALSREQYF; DNA: TGCAGTGCCCTATCCCGGGAGCAGTACTTC
V: TRBV28; size: -; length: 14; J: TRBJ2-7; D: TRBD1; CDR3: CASLEQGSTYEQYF; DNA: TGTGCCAGCCTGGAACAGGGGTCCACCTACGAGCAGTACTTC
V: TRBV19; size: -; length: 16; J: TRBJ2-5; D: TRBD2; CDR3: CASSAGTSGGRETQYF; DNA: TGTGCCAGTAGTGCCGGGACTAGCGGGGGGCGTGAGACCCAGTACTTC
V: TRBV7-9; size: few; length: 14; J: TRBJ2-7; D: TRBD1; CDR3: CASTRGTGPYEQYF; DNA: TGTGCCAGCACCCGTGGGACAGGCCCCTACGAGCAGTACTTC
V: TRBV30; size: -; length: 11; J: TRBJ1-1; D: -; CDR3: CAWGGDTEAFF; DNA: TGTGCCTGGGGGGGGGACACTGAAGCTTTCTTT
V: TRBV7-7; size: -; length: 14; J: TRBJ2-7; D: TRBD2; CDR3: CASSSLAGSSEQYF; DNA: TGTGCCAGCAGCTCACTAGCGGGGTCATCCGAGCAGTACTTC
V: TRBV5-1; size: -; length: 15; J: TRBJ2-2; D: TRBD1; CDR3: CASSLGQGDTGELFF; DNA: TGCGCCAGCAGCTTGGGACAGGGTGACACCGGGGAGCTGTTTTTT
V: TRBV18; size: -; length: 16; J: TRBJ1-3; D: -; CDR3: CASSPGVFGTGNTIYF; DNA: TGTGCCAGCTCACCGGGTGTGTTCGGGACTGGAAACACCATATATTTT